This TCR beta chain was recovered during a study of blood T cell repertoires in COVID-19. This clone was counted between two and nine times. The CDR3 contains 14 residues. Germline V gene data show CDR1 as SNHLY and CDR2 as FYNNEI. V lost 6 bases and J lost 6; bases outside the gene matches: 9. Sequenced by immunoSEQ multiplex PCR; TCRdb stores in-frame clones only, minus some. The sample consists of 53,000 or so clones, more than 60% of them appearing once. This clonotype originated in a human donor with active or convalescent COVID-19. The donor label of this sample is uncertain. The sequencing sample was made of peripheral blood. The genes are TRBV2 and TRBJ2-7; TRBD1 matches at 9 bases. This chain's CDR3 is CASRTGQGHGEQYF. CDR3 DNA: TGTGCCAGCAGAACGGGACAGGGACATGGCGAGCAGTACTTC.